This T cell receptor (beta chain) was retrieved from a study of neurological immune-mediated disorders. Study results and limitations: Phylogenetic grouping put 18 of 34 multiple sclerosis patients' repertoires into one related-CDR3 cluster, a possible signature. There was no clinical or MRI feature that was associated with the multiple sclerosis repertoire cluster.

This clonotype came up many times. No antigen is known for it. Germline CDR1 is SGDLS and CDR2 is YYNGEE. This CDR3 region has 16 residues. V gave up 0 bases and J gave up 6 bases; unmatched junction bases: 9. The time point here: longitudinal time-point 2. TCRdb analysed the 5' RACE reads with MiXCR anew, one entry per CDR3 protein. The repertoire consists of 70,000 to 90,000 distinct CDR3 sequences, with nearly 6% occurring once and the leading ten covering approximately 8%. The specimen sequenced was PBMCs. This TCR was recovered from an older woman with multiple sclerosis. The chain employs TRBV9 and TRBJ2-1; 7 bases are a match to TRBD1. The CDR3 is CASSVAQGGPPNEQFF. Here the CDR3 DNA reads TGTGCCAGCAGCGTAGCCCAAGGGGGCCCACCCAATGAGCAGTTCTTC.